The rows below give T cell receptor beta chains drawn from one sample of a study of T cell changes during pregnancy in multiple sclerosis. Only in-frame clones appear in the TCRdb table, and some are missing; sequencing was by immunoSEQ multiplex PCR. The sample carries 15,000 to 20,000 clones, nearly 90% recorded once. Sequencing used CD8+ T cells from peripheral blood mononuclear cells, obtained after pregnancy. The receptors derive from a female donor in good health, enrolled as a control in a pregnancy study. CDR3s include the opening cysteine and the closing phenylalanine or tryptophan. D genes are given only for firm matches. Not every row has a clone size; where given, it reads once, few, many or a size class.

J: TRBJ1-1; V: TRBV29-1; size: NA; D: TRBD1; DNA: TGCAGCGTTTGTACCGGGACAGGGGTGAACACTGAAGCTTTCTTT; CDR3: CSVCTGTGVNTEAFF
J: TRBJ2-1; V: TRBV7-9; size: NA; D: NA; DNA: TGTGCCAGCAGCCGTACCTACAATGAGCAGTTCTTC; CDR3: CASSRTYNEQFF
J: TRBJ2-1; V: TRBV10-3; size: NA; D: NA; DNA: TGTGCCATCAGGCGGTTACTCCTAGGGGATGAGCAGTTCTTC; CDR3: CAIRRLLLGDEQFF
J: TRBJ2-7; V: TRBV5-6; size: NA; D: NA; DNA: TGTGCCAGCAGCTTGGAAGCTAACCCCTACGAGCAGTACTTC; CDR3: CASSLEANPYEQYF
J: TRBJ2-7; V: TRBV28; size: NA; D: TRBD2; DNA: TGTGCCAGCAGTTTATTTGGCGGGAGCTACGAGCAGTACTTC; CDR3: CASSLFGGSYEQYF
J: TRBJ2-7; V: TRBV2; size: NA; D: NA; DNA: TGTGCCAGCAGTGAAGCGCTTGGGCAGGGGAGATACGAGCAGTACTTC; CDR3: CASSEALGQGRYEQYF
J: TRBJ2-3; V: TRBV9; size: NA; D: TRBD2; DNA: TGTGCCAGCAGCAAATTACCGGGACTAGCGGGAGGGCCGACCTCCACAGATACGCAGTATTTT; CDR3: CASSKLPGLAGGPTSTDTQYF
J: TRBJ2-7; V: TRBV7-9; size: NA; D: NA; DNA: TGTGCCAGCAGCCGAATGGGGACTGACGCCTACGAGCAGTACTTC; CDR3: CASSRMGTDAYEQYF
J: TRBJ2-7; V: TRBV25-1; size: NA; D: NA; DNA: TGTGCCAGCAGTGCCCGGGACACTCGACCCTCAGAGCAGTACTTC; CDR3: CASSARDTRPSEQYF
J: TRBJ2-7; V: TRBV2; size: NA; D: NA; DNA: TGTGCCAGCCGAGGGGGTTCCTACGAGCAGTACTTC; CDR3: CASRGGSYEQYF
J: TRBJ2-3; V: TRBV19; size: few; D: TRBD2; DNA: TGTGCCAGTAGTATCCAGCGGGAACCCACAGATACGCAGTATTTT; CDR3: CASSIQREPTDTQYF
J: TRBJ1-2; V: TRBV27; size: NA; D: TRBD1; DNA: TGTGCCACCACACCCTTCTTTGGACAGGCGGGCTACACCTTC; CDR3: CATTPFFGQAGYTF
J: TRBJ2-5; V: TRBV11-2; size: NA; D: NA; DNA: TGTGCCAGCAGCTTAGTCCGACAGCTTCCACAAGAGACCCAGTACTTC; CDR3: CASSLVRQLPQETQYF
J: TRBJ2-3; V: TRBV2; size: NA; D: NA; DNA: TGTGCCAGCTTGCGGACAGACAGCACAGATACGCAGTATTTT; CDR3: CASLRTDSTDTQYF
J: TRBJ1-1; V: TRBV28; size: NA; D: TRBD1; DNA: TGTGCCAGCAGTTCTCTCCTTGGGACAGGGGGGCGAGCTTTCTTT; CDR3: CASSSLLGTGGRAFF
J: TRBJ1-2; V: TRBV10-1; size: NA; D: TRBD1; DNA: TGCGCCAGCAGCCTGGACAGGGATGGGAACTATGGCTACACCTTC; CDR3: CASSLDRDGNYGYTF
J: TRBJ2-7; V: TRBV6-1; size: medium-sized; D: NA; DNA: TGTGCCAGCAGTGAAGAGTTGGCAGGGTCCTACGAGCAGTACTTC; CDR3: CASSEELAGSYEQYF
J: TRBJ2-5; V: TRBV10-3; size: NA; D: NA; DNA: TGTGCCATCAGTGATACCATCACGGGAGAGACCCAGTACTTC; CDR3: CAISDTITGETQYF
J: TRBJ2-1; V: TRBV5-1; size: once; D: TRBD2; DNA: TGCGCCAGCAGCTTGGTTGGCGGGAGTAACAATGAGCAGTTCTTC; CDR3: CASSLVGGSNNEQFF
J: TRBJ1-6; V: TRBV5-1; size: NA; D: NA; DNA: TGCGCCAGCAGCGACGGGACACTTGGAGCTTCACCCCTCCACTTT; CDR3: CASSDGTLGASPLHF
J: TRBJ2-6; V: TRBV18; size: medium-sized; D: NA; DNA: TGTGCCAGCTCATCCGACTATACTGGGGCCAACGTCCTGACTTTC; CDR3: CASSSDYTGANVLTF
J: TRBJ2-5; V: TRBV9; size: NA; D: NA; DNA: TGTGCCAGCAGCGTCGGCCTAGGGGAACAAGAGACCCAGTACTTC; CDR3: CASSVGLGEQETQYF
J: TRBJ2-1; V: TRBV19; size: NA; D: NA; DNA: TGTGCTAGTAGTATTGTCCCTAGGGGTAATGAGCAGTTCTTC; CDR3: CASSIVPRGNEQFF
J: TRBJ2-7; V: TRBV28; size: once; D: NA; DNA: TGTGCCAGCAGCCGTTACGAGCAGTACTTC; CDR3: CASSRYEQYF
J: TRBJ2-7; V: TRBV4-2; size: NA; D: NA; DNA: TGTGCCAGCAGCCAAGAGGTACACCGATCCTACGAGCAGTACTTC; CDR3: CASSQEVHRSYEQYF
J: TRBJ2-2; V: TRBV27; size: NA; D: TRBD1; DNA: TGTGCCAGCAGTTCCGACAGGGGGCGTGTAACCGGGGAGCTGTTTTTT; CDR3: CASSSDRGRVTGELFF
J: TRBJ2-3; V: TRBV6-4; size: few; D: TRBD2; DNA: TGTGCCAGCAGCGCGACTAGCGGGAGTCTAGATACGCAGTATTTT; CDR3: CASSATSGSLDTQYF
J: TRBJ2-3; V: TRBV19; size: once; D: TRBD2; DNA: TGTGCCAGTAGTATTAATCCTAGCGGGGGTGGAGATACGCAGTATTTT; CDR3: CASSINPSGGGDTQYF
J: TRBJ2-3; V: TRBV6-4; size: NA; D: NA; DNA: TGTGCCAGCAGTGGTCCCGAGAACACAGATACGCAGTATTTT; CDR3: CASSGPENTDTQYF
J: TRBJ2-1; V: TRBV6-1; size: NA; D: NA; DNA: TGTGCCAGTGCTCCGAGCTCCTACAATGAGCAGTTCTTC; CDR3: CASAPSSYNEQFF
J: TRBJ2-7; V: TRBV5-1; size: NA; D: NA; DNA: TGCGCCAGCAGCTTTCAGGGGCCCGAGCAGTACTTC; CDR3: CASSFQGPEQYF
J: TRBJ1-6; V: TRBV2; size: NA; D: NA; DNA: TGTGCCAGCAGGACGGGATCACCCCTCCACTTT; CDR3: CASRTGSPLHF
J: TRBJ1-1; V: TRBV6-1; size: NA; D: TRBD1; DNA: TGTGCCAGCAGTGAAGGAGGACAGGGGACTGAAGCTTTCTTT; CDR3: CASSEGGQGTEAFF
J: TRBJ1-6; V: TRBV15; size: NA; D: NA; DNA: TGTGCCACCAGCACCCGACATCGATATAATTCACCCCTCCACTTT; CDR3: CATSTRHRYNSPLHF
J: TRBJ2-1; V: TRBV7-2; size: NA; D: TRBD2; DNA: TGTGCCAGCAGCTTCCTAGCGGGGATCTCCTACAATGAGCAGTTCTTC; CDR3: CASSFLAGISYNEQFF
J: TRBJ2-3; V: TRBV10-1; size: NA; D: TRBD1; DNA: TGCGCCAGCAGTGATGAACAGGGGGGCGATACGCAGTATTTT; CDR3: CASSDEQGGDTQYF
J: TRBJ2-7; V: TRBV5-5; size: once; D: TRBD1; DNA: TGTGCCAGCAGCTTGGACAGGGGAAACGAGCAGTACTTC; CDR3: CASSLDRGNEQYF
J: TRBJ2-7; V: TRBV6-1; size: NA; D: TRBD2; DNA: TGTGCCAGCAGTGAAGGACTAGCGGCTGTCTACGAGCAGTACTTC; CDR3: CASSEGLAAVYEQYF
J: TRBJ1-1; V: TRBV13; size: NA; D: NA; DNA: TGTGCCAGCAGGAACCTTGGCAGGTCCCACACTGAAGCTTTCTTT; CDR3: CASRNLGRSHTEAFF
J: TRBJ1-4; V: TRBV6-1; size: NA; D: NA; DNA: TGTGCCAGCAGTGAAGCGCCGGGAACTAATGAAAAACTGTTTTTT; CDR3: CASSEAPGTNEKLFF
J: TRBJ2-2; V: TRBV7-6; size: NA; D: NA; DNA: TGTGCCAGCAGCCTTGGACAGAACACCGGGGAGCTGTTTTTT; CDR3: CASSLGQNTGELFF
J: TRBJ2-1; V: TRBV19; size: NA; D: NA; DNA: TGTGCCAGTAGTCCATTTAGCGGAGCTGGGGATGAGCAGTTCTTC; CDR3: CASSPFSGAGDEQFF
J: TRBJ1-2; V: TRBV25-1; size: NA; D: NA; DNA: TGTGCCAGCAGTAGAGGGTTGTATGGCTACACCTTC; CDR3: CASSRGLYGYTF
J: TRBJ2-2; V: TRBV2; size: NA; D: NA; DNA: TGTGCCAGCCTTTTCGAGCCTGTGATGAACACCGGGGAGCTGTTTTTT; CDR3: CASLFEPVMNTGELFF
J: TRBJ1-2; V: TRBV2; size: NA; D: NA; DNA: TGTGCCAGCAGTGAATACCCAACATCTAACTATGGCTACACCTTC; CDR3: CASSEYPTSNYGYTF
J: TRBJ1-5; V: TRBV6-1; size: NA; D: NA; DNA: TGTGCCAGCCGCACAGACAATTATCAGCCCCAGCATTTT; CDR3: CASRTDNYQPQHF
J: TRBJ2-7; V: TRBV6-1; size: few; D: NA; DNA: TGTGCCAGCAGGGAAACTCGCGTGGTAATCGGGGTTAGGGAGCAGTACTTC; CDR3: CASRETRVVIGVREQYF
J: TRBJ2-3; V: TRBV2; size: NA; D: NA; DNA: TGTGCCAACAGGGCTGGACAACTTAGCACAGATACGCAGTATTTT; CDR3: CANRAGQLSTDTQYF
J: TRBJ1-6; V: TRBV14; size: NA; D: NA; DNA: TGTGCCAGCGGTAACGACTATTCACCCCTCCACTTT; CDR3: CASGNDYSPLHF
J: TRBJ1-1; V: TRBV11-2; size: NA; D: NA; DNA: TGTGCCAGCAGCTTACACTGGACTGAAGCTTTCTTT; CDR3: CASSLHWTEAFF
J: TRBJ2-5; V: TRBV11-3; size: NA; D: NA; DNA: TGTGCCAGCAGCTATAGATCTGGTTGGGGGCAGGAGACCCAGTACTTC; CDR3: CASSYRSGWGQETQYF
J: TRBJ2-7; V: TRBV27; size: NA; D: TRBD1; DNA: TGTGCCAGCACTCTCCGGGACAGCCCAAACTACGAGCAGTACTTC; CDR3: CASTLRDSPNYEQYF
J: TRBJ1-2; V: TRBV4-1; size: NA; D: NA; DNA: TGCGCCAGCAGCCAAGTCAATAGCTATGGCTACACCTTC; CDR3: CASSQVNSYGYTF
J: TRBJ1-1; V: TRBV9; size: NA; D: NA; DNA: TGTGCCAGCTCCCCGTTAGACACTGAAGCTTTCTTT; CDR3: CASSPLDTEAFF
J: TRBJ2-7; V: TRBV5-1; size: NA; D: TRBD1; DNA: TGCGCCAGCAGCTTGAAACAGGGGATGTCCTACGAGCAGTACTTC; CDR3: CASSLKQGMSYEQYF
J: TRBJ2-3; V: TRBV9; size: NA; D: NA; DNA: TGTGCCAGCAGCGTGGCCCACACAGATACGCAGTATTTT; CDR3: CASSVAHTDTQYF
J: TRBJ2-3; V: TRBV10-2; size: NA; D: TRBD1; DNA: TGCGCCAGCAGGACAGACAGGGGCACAGATACGCAGTATTTT; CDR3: CASRTDRGTDTQYF
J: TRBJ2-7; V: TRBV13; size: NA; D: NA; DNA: TGTGCCAGCAGCGGGGACTTCTCCTACGAGCAGTACTTC; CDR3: CASSGDFSYEQYF
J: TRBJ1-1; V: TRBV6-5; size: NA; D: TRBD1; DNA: TGTGCCAGCAGTTACTCGCGGGCCGGACGACAGGGAGAAGCTTTCTTT; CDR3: CASSYSRAGRQGEAFF
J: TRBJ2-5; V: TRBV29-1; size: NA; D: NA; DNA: TGCAGCGTTGAAGGCGGGCCAGCCCAAGAGACCCAGTACTTC; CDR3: CSVEGGPAQETQYF